The rows below give T cell receptor beta chains drawn from one sample of a study of T-cell reconstitution after alpha-beta-depleted transplantation in children. In TCRdb, the PCR reads were re-called with MiXCR into one record per CDR3 protein. Of hundreds of thousands of distinct CDR3 sequences in the sample, around 13% are singletons; the top ten hold about 0.77%. The material sequenced was PBMCs, taken before TCRalphabeta/CD19-depleted stem cell transplant. All receptors derive from a girl aged 2 to 9 with congenital amegakaryocytic thrombocytopenia, due to receive a stem cell transplant. Each CDR3 is given with its conserved first and last residue. Fields, in order: D gene, clone size, V gene, J gene, CDR3 DNA, CDR3 protein. The D gene is left open where the match is weak. The size of a clone is reported for some rows only, either as once, few or many, or as a class for expanded clones.

d_gene: NA
abundance: NA
v_gene: TRBV7-2
j_gene: TRBJ1-1
CDR3nt: TGTGCCAGCAGTCAACTTCTTCTGAACACTGAAGCTTTCTTT
CDR3aa: CASSQLLLNTEAFF

d_gene: NA
abundance: few
v_gene: TRBV20-1
j_gene: TRBJ2-7
CDR3nt: TGCAGTGCTAGAGGAAGGAACAAGATTGTCTACGAGCAGTACTTC
CDR3aa: CSARGRNKIVYEQYF

d_gene: TRBD2
abundance: NA
v_gene: TRBV12-3/TRBV12-4
j_gene: TRBJ2-5
CDR3nt: TGTGCCAGCAGTATGACTAGCGGGGAACAAGAGACCCAGTACTTC
CDR3aa: CASSMTSGEQETQYF

d_gene: NA
abundance: NA
v_gene: TRBV11-2
j_gene: TRBJ2-3
CDR3nt: TGTGCCAGCAGCTTAGGTGGGCCGGGAGATACGCAGTATTTT
CDR3aa: CASSLGGPGDTQYF

d_gene: TRBD2
abundance: NA
v_gene: TRBV12-3/TRBV12-4
j_gene: TRBJ2-7
CDR3nt: TGTGCCAGCAGTTTACCTCTAGCGGGGGGAAACTACGAGCAGTACTTC
CDR3aa: CASSLPLAGGNYEQYF

d_gene: TRBD2
abundance: NA
v_gene: TRBV20-1
j_gene: TRBJ2-3
CDR3nt: TGCAGTGCTAGAGACTGGGGGGGACGGAGCACAGATACGCAGTATTTT
CDR3aa: CSARDWGGRSTDTQYF

d_gene: NA
abundance: many
v_gene: TRBV20-1
j_gene: TRBJ2-4
CDR3nt: TGCAGTGCTACTGAACCTGAGGGAAACATTCAGTACTTC
CDR3aa: CSATEPEGNIQYF

d_gene: TRBD1
abundance: many
v_gene: TRBV6-5
j_gene: TRBJ1-1
CDR3nt: TGTGCCAGCAGCCCGAAAAAGGGGACAGGGGGCACTGAAGCTTTCTTT
CDR3aa: CASSPKKGTGGTEAFF

d_gene: NA
abundance: once
v_gene: TRBV20-1
j_gene: TRBJ2-1
CDR3nt: TGCAGTGCTTCGTATGGTTCGGGATACAATGAGCAGTTCTTC
CDR3aa: CSASYGSGYNEQFF

d_gene: TRBD2
abundance: NA
v_gene: TRBV20-1
j_gene: TRBJ2-5
CDR3nt: TGCAGTGCTCCTCGGGGGGGAGGACGGAGCCAAGAGACCCAGTACTTC
CDR3aa: CSAPRGGGRSQETQYF

d_gene: TRBD2
abundance: NA
v_gene: TRBV7-2
j_gene: TRBJ2-7
CDR3nt: TGTGCCAGCAGCTCCCGAGCCGGACTAGCGGTGGGAGAGCAGTACTTC
CDR3aa: CASSSRAGLAVGEQYF

d_gene: TRBD1
abundance: NA
v_gene: TRBV7-2
j_gene: TRBJ1-4
CDR3nt: TGTGCCAGCAGCTTGTTCCCGGACAGGGTGGGCGAAAAACTGTTTTTT
CDR3aa: CASSLFPDRVGEKLFF

d_gene: NA
abundance: NA
v_gene: TRBV7-2
j_gene: TRBJ2-1
CDR3nt: TGTGCCAGCAGCTTATTTTCCGTTGAGCAGTTCTTC
CDR3aa: CASSLFSVEQFF

d_gene: NA
abundance: NA
v_gene: TRBV5-1
j_gene: TRBJ2-7
CDR3nt: TGCGCCAGCAGCTTAGGGACTGGCCTCCCCTACGAGCAGTACTTC
CDR3aa: CASSLGTGLPYEQYF

d_gene: TRBD1
abundance: many
v_gene: TRBV7-9
j_gene: TRBJ2-7
CDR3nt: TGTGCCAGCAGCTCCACTACTCCAGACAGGGGAAACGAGCAGTACTTC
CDR3aa: CASSSTTPDRGNEQYF

d_gene: NA
abundance: NA
v_gene: TRBV9
j_gene: TRBJ2-3
CDR3nt: TGTGCCAGCAGCGTAGCCCCGGGAGTTGTTACGCAGTATTTT
CDR3aa: CASSVAPGVVTQYF

d_gene: TRBD1
abundance: few
v_gene: TRBV5-1
j_gene: TRBJ2-7
CDR3nt: TGCGTCAGCAGCCCCACCACCGACAGGGTCTTTTTGTACGAGCAGTACTTC
CDR3aa: CVSSPTTDRVFLYEQYF

d_gene: NA
abundance: many
v_gene: TRBV12-3/TRBV12-4
j_gene: TRBJ2-5
CDR3nt: TGTGCCAGTACTTGGGGGGCCCAAGAGACCCAGTACTTC
CDR3aa: CASTWGAQETQYF

d_gene: TRBD2
abundance: NA
v_gene: TRBV5-6
j_gene: TRBJ2-1
CDR3nt: TGTGCCAGCAGCTTGCGTCTCACTAGCGGGATTTTCAATGAGCAGTTCTTC
CDR3aa: CASSLRLTSGIFNEQFF

d_gene: NA
abundance: few
v_gene: TRBV6-5
j_gene: TRBJ2-5
CDR3nt: TGTGCCAGCAGTTACCCTTTGGATGGTAATGGGGAGACCCAGTACTTC
CDR3aa: CASSYPLDGNGETQYF

d_gene: TRBD2
abundance: NA
v_gene: TRBV6-2/TRBV6-3
j_gene: TRBJ2-7
CDR3nt: TGTGCCACCGGACTAGATCGGCTCGGGTCCTACGAGCAGTACTTC
CDR3aa: CATGLDRLGSYEQYF

d_gene: NA
abundance: few
v_gene: TRBV12-3/TRBV12-4
j_gene: TRBJ2-5
CDR3nt: TGTGCCAGCAGTTTATCGGAAGGAGAGACCCAGTACTTC
CDR3aa: CASSLSEGETQYF

d_gene: NA
abundance: many
v_gene: TRBV28
j_gene: TRBJ2-1
CDR3nt: TGTGCCATCTCGAGAAGCTCCTACAATGAGCAGTTCTTC
CDR3aa: CAISRSSYNEQFF

d_gene: NA
abundance: many
v_gene: TRBV4-1
j_gene: TRBJ2-7
CDR3nt: TGCGCCAGCACCCGGTCGGGCAGGGGCATCTACGAGCAGTACTTC
CDR3aa: CASTRSGRGIYEQYF